Included here is one T cell receptor beta chain sequence, with context. The antigen this receptor binds is unknown. There are no base qualities to consult, and no much larger clone falls within one base. Inclusion was restricted to participants for whom at least one PBMC sample before ART initiation and at least two post-ART samples were available. Every participant with HIV received treatment in the United States of America. Cryopreserved samples of about 0.95-11 million PBMC were thawed and washed before DNA extraction. At the time of the earliest PBMC sample, participants with HIV were aged between roughly 20 and 54 years. PBMC samples from each participant spanned 1-4 timepoints before ART initiation and 2-8 timepoints after ART initiation, with a median of 7 samples. Serial HIV viral load, CD4+ T-cell count, ART history and demographic data were obtained for every participant. A Qiagen kit on a QIAcube was used to extract genomic DNA from unsorted PBMC, with samples processed in batches of 12.

The immunoSEQ hsTCRB v3.0 assay was used at survey level resolution to sequence the TRB variable region. A depth of 40,000-50,000 T-cell genomes per sample was targeted for TRB sequencing. Pooled TRB libraries were sequenced on an Illumina MiSeq with a v3 150-cycle kit. Under the source paper's analysis protocol: Analysis of repertoires was carried out in R inside a reproducible Nextflow workflow spanning QC, data transformation and analysis. LymphoSeq2, an R package for exploring AIRR-Seq data, was used to implement the custom analyses. A few samples that yielded fewer than 5000 total TRB sequences were excluded, so that 150 to 200 HIV repertoires were analyzed. Among the roughly 200 retained HIV repertoires, some 60 were collected before ART initiation and approximately 130 after ART initiation. Each repertoire was downsampled to 5000 TRB nucleotide sequences, and summary statistics were averaged across 100 downsampling iterations. TRB sequences were retained for analysis only if CDR3 regions of at least seven amino acids were present. Two measures captured diversity: a Shannon entropy-derived clonality score and the Gini coefficient. In the repertoire networks, any two of the top 5000 CDR3 amino acid sequences were linked whenever the two sequences differed by an edit distance of one. Antigen specificity groups and MHC restriction were predicted for TRB CDR3 amino acid sequences with GLIPH2. CDR3 amino acid sequences were matched against VDJdb and McPAS-TCR to flag known CMV, EBV, HIV or tissue antigen associations. Pre-ART, post-ART and control groups were compared with Wilcoxon signed-rank tests and Holm-Bonferroni correction. TCRdb limited this immuneACCESS table to in-frame rearrangements with V and J called. A share of clones is missing; checked studies link under half to unresolved V genes, and the rest is unexplained. V, J and clone size are taken as reported in that table, and D and trimming were inferred from the DNA itself. In this sample the table shows tens of thousands of clones, approximately 79% of which occur a single time. The biggest ten clones account for roughly 3.2% of the sample.

The data are from a study of long-term antiretroviral therapy in people with HIV (dated by TCRdb to about 2022). Regarding the study in general: Collection of the earliest samples took place about a decade ahead of the 2015 WHO recommendation for immediate ART, at a time when ART was typically delayed until CD4 counts fell. This retrospective serial study examined whether starting ART and sustained HIV suppression were associated with changes in the composition and diversity of the TRB repertoire in peripheral blood. A total of under 250 cryopreserved PBMC samples were contributed to the cohort by 30 adults with confirmed HIV infection, with samples collected serially over a mean of around 6 years (range 1-12). About 35% of the 30 participants with HIV were female. Test extractions of a monoclonal T-cell line alongside some 36 polyclonal samples showed no cross-contamination during QIAcube processing. General conclusions and limits of the study: The samples span the years 2004 to 2017, and the ART regimens used at that time may not be as effective as current regimens. Inferences about post-ART repertoire changes were limited because no data were available on ART adherence, viral resistance or therapy changes. Starting ART was linked to a significant rise in TRB diversity, yet even after long-term ART the diversity remained significantly lower than in transplant donor controls. Owing to limited PBMC availability, only the TCR beta chain was sequenced, without alpha chain pairing. Because pre-ART samples had limited cell numbers, unsorted PBMC were profiled rather than sorted CD4+ and CD8+ T cells. At every time point, the repertoire was dominated by expanded TRB clones first identified before ART initiation, although this dominance fluctuated and, in many PLHIV, declined after ART. Compared with controls, HIV repertoires had narrower CDR3 length ranges, and the network structure pointed to an antigen-experienced repertoire that shifted only slightly toward naive after ART.

V loses 0 bases at its end and J loses 9 bases; junction bases beyond the gene matches: 24. The CDR3 starts with the cysteine, ends with the phenylalanine, and has 21 residues. Only the CDR3 DNA is retained, 63 bases long and in frame from the first base. CDR1 is given as LGHNA and CDR2 as YSLEER, both from the germline V gene. This receptor was taken from a young woman with HIV. The rearrangement joined TRBV4-3 to TRBJ2-1; 9 bases in the junction line up with TRBD2. The sequencing used unsorted PBMCs, collected 0.8 years after starting antiretroviral therapy. The bases are TGCGCCAGCAGCCAAGAAACTTTCGTGGTAGCGGGAGAGGAGGGCCAGAGTGAGCAGTTCTTC. Its amino acids are CASSQETFVVAGEEGQSEQFF.